The source of this TCR beta chain is a study of blood T cell repertoires in COVID-19. Assay: immunoSEQ multiplex PCR; the TCRdb copy retains only in-frame clones and omits some. This sample yields 75,000 to 80,000 clones, of which around 91% are seen a single time; about 5% belongs to the top ten. Trimming at V came to 7 bases and at J to 0 bases, leaving 7 bases not matched to a gene. Germline CDR1 reads SGHRS; CDR2 reads YFSETQ. This CDR3 contains 15 residues. Sample: peripheral blood. The TCR comes from a human donor in a cohort sampled during active COVID-19. This chain connects TRBV5-1 to TRBJ2-3, with 8 positions matching TRBD2. CDR3 amino acids: CASVQAGVSTDTQYF. Written as DNA, the CDR3 is TGCGCCAGCGTCCAAGCGGGAGTTAGCACAGATACGCAGTATTTT.